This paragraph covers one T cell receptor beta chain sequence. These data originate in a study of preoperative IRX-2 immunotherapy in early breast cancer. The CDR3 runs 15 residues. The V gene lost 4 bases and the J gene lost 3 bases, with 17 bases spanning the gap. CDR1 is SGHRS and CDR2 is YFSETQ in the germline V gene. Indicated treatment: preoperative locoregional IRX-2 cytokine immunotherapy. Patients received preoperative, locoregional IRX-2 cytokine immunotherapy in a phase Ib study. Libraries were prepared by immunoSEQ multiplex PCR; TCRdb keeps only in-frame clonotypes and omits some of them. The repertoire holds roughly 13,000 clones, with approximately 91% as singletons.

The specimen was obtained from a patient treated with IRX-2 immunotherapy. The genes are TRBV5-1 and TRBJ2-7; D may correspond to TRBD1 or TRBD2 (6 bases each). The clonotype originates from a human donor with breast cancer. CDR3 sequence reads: CASSPEPGGLYEQYF. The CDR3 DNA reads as TGCGCCAGCAGCCCCGAGCCCGGGGGCCTCTACGAGCAGTACTTC.